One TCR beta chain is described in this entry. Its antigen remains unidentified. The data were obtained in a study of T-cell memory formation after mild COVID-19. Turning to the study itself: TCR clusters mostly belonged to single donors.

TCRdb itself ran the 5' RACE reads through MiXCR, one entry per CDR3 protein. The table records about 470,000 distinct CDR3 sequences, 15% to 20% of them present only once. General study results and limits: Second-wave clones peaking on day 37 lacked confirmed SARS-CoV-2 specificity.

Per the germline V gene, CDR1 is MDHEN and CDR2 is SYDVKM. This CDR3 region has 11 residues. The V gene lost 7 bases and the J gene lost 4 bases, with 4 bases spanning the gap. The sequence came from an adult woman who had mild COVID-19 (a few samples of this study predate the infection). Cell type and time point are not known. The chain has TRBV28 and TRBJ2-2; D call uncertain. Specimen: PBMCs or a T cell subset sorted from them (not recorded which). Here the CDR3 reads CASKGTGELFF. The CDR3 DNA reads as TGTGCCAGCAAGGGCACCGGGGAGCTGTTTTTT.